Included here is one TCR beta chain sequence, with context. Its antigen is currently unknown. Profiled with immunoSEQ multiplex PCR; TCRdb holds only in-frame clones, not every one. The sample yields 150,000 to 200,000 clones, 85% to 95% seen once. The sample comes from a study of T cell responses to AZD1222 COVID-19 vaccine. Study observations and caveats: Regions 160-218 and 743-854 held dominance among vaccine-associated CD4 TCRs, which spanned spike. Only six or seven AZD1222 recipients tested seropositive at baseline.

Losses at the gene ends were 7 bases for V and 0 bases for J; bases not matched to a gene: 7. There are 15 residues in the CDR3. Germline CDR1 is SNHLY and CDR2 is FYNNEI. The rearrangement uses TRBV2 and TRBJ2-3, with 7 bases that match TRBD2. The sequencing here drew on peripheral blood, taken 28 days after the second AZD1222 dose. The clonotype was recovered from an adult who received the AZD1222 COVID-19 vaccine. This CDR3 reads CASTPLAASTDTQYF. DNA of the CDR3: TGTGCCAGCACACCCCTAGCGGCGAGCACAGATACGCAGTATTTT. Using reference TRBV2 and TRBJ2-3 for the parts outside the CDR3, the full variable domain is EPEVTQTPSHQVTQMGQEVILRCVPISNHLYFYWYRQILGQKVEFLVSFYNNEISEKSEIFDDQFSVERPDGSNFTLKIRSTKLEDSAMYFCASTPLAASTDTQYFGPGTRLTVL.